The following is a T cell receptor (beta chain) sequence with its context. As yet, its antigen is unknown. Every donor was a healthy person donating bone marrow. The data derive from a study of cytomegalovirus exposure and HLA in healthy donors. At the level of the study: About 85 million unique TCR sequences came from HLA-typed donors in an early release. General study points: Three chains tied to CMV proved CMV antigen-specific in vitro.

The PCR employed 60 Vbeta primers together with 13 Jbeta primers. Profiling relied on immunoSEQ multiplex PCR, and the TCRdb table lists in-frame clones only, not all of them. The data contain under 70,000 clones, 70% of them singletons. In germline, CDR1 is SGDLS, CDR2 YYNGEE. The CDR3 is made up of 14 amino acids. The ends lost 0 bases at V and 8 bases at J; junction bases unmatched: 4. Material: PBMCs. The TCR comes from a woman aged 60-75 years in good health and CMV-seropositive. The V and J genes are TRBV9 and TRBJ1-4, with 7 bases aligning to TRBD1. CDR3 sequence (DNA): TGTGCCAGCAGCGTAGGACAGGGCAGCGAAAAACTGTTTTTT. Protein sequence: CASSVGQGSEKLFF.